This TCR beta chain was sequenced during a study of T cells in Graves' hyperthyroidism and ophthalmopathy. There were TCR beta CDR3 regions amplified from RNA transcripts. First-round RT-PCR of the TCR CDR3 relied on the HTBI primer set. In TCRdb, the multiplex PCR reads were re-called with MiXCR into one record per CDR3 protein. Of more than 300,000 distinct CDR3 sequences detected, about 15% appear once; the ten largest clones hold about 19%. The study's findings and limits: In simple terms, a model built on 13 V-J features told ophthalmopathy apart from stable hyperthyroidism. Most expanded thyroid clonotypes above 0.001 recurred in blood.

This clonotype has at least ten counts. Its antigen remains unidentified. CDR3 size: 15 residues. Between the trimmed V and J ends, which lost 2 bases and 4 bases, there was a span of 14 bases. Germline V gene sequence: CDR1 LGHNA, CDR2 YNFKEQ. The TCR originated in a woman aged 30 to 39 with Graves' ophthalmopathy. The sample was blood. V is TRBV4-2 and J is TRBJ1-2, with D possibly TRBD1 on 6 matching bases. The chain's CDR3 is CASSQLTGAGYGYTF. CDR3 DNA sequence: TGTGCCAGCAGCCAATTGACAGGTGCGGGCTATGGCTACACCTTC.